The 14 T cell receptor beta chains below all came from one sample that was sequenced in a study of identical twins. TCRdb called the 5' RACE reads again in MiXCR, with one record for every CDR3 protein. Of approximately 530,000 distinct CDR3 sequences listed, around 20% are singletons. These data also featured in a second study, about yellow fever vaccine responses in identical twins.

The specimen was CD4+ T cells sorted from blood. The receptors shown here come from a woman aged 18-29 years in good health.

This chain joins TRBV5-1 and TRBJ2-1, with 9 nucleotides matching TRBD1. With 0 bases clipped from V and 4 bases from J, the junction kept 5 bases outside the gene matches. Germline CDR1 is SGHRS and CDR2 is YFSETQ. The CDR3 is made up of 16 amino acids. DNA for the CDR3: TGCGCCAGCAGCTTGGGGGGACAGGGTGGGTACAATGAGCAGTTCTTC. Its protein is CASSLGGQGGYNEQFF.

The chain uses TRBV2 and TRBJ2-5; D is perhaps TRBD2 (6 bases). CDR1 and CDR2 (germline): SNHLY, FYNNEI. The CDR3 has 14 residues. V shed 3 bases and J shed 2 bases, with 10 bases lying between them. In nucleotides, the CDR3 is TGTGCCAGCAGTGAGGGGGGTAGACAAGAGACCCAGTACTTC. Translating gives CASSEGGRQETQYF.

This clonotype was detected a few times. The rearrangement joins TRBV29-1 to TRBJ2-1; TRBD2 matches at 7 bases. Losses at the gene ends were 5 bases for V and 5 bases for J; bases not matched to a gene: 3. CDR1 is SQVTM, CDR2 ANQGSEA, per germline. This CDR3 has 12 residues. The CDR3 sequence is CSVRAGDNEQFF. DNA of the CDR3: TGCAGCGTTCGGGCGGGAGACAATGAGCAGTTCTTC.

The chain combines TRBV10-3 with TRBJ1-2; 9 nucleotides agree with TRBD1. Per germline, CDR1 ENHRY and CDR2 SYGVKD. There are 16 residues in the CDR3. With V trimmed by 4 bases and J by 2 bases, 8 bases remained unmatched. CDR3 amino acids: CAISADRGTGNYGYTF. The CDR3, as DNA: TGTGCCATCAGTGCAGATCGGGGGACAGGGAACTATGGCTACACCTTC.

This clonotype turned up a few times. The chain employs TRBV5-1 and TRBJ2-5, with TRBD2 matching over 10 bases. From germline, CDR1 is SGHRS and CDR2 YFSETQ. The V gene end was trimmed by 4 bases and the J gene end by 4 bases; junction bases not matched to a gene: 7. The CDR3 runs to 15 residues. In nucleotides, the CDR3 is TGCGCCAGCAGCCAGCGGGAGGGCCCTCGAGAGACCCAGTACTTC. This gives the protein CASSQREGPRETQYF.

The chain recombines TRBV4-1 with TRBJ1-2; a possible D gene is TRBD1 (5 bases). This CDR3 region has 14 residues. The germline V gene has CDR1 MGHRA and CDR2 YSYEKL. The V end lost 2 bases, the J end lost 4 bases, and 11 bases lay between the germline ends. The CDR3 coding sequence is TGCGCCAGCAGCCAACATGACAGAATCTATGGCTACACCTTC. This encodes CASSQHDRIYGYTF.

The V and J genes are TRBV29-1 and TRBJ1-1; D gene uncertain. The CDR3 sequence is 11 residues long. Germline V gives CDR1 SQVTM, CDR2 ANQGSEA. This CDR3 is CSVPVNTEAFF. In nucleotides, the CDR3 is TGCAGTGTTCCTGTGAACACTGAAGCTTTCTTT.

This clonotype has only one observation. The gene calls are TRBV9 and TRBJ2-1; 9 bases map to TRBD2. V shed 0 bases and J 4 bases; nucleotides not matched to a gene: 2. Germline assignment: CDR1 SGDLS and CDR2 YYNGEE. This CDR3 spans 15 amino acids. CDR3 nucleotides: TGTGCCAGCAGCGTAGTGACTAGCGGTTACAATGAGCAGTTCTTC. The encoded protein is CASSVVTSGYNEQFF.

This chain uses TRBV6-5 with TRBJ2-1, with D possibly being TRBD2 (6 bases). Germline loops: CDR1 MNHEY, CDR2 SVGAGI. The CDR3 loop spans 17 amino acids. V lost 0 bases and J 4 bases, leaving 16 bases between the germline ends. CDR3 residues: CASSYSGLPVSYNEQFF. The CDR3, as DNA: TGTGCCAGCAGTTACTCGGGACTCCCAGTATCTTACAATGAGCAGTTCTTC.

The chain joins TRBV20-1 to TRBJ2-7; D remains unclear. Trimming cost V 6 bases and J 5 bases, with 5 bases left between them. The CDR3 is 9 amino acids. The V gene's germline CDR1 is DFQATT and CDR2 SNEGSKA (reference sequence). The CDR3 region has the DNA TGCAGTGCGGGCGACGAGCAGTACTTC. It yields the protein CSAGDEQYF.

This sequence joins TRBV5-6 and TRBJ2-2; 8 positions match TRBD2. Trimming took 4 bases from V and 8 from J; bases not matched to a gene: 16. Germline V CDR1 and CDR2: SGHDT, YYEEEE. The CDR3 consists of 17 residues. The CDR3 bases are TGTGCCAGCAGCCCCCCTTGGAGCGGGAGCTTGTCTGGGGAGCTGTTTTTT. Protein sequence: CASSPPWSGSLSGELFF.

The J gene is TRBJ2-3, the V gene TRBV6-2 or TRBV6-3; no clear D. Trimming took 3 bases from V and 2 from J, leaving 3 bases between them. There are 12 residues in the CDR3. Germline V gene sequence: CDR1 MNHEY, CDR2 SVGEGT. CDR3 loop: CASSYLTDTQYF. The CDR3 DNA is TGTGCCAGCAGTTATCTCACAGATACGCAGTATTTT.

A few counts support this clonotype. This chain uses TRBV5-1 with TRBJ2-5; TRBD1 agrees at 8 bases. Unmatched junction bases numbered 8, after V lost 4 bases and J lost 3 bases. CDR3 length equals 15 residues. From germline, CDR1 is SGHRS and CDR2 YFSETQ. The CDR3 region is CASSPLQGGKETQYF. As DNA, the CDR3 is TGCGCCAGCAGCCCCCTACAGGGGGGAAAAGAGACCCAGTACTTC.

The genes are TRBV2 and TRBJ1-1; 7 positions match TRBD1. V lost 5 bases, J lost 6 bases, and 12 bases stayed unmatched. The CDR3 consists of 15 residues. Per germline, CDR1 SNHLY and CDR2 FYNNEI. The CDR3 nucleotides are TGTGCCAGCAGTTCCCTCAGACAGGGAGGCGCTGAAGCTTTCTTT. Translated, it gives CASSSLRQGGAEAFF.